The rows below give T cell receptor beta chains drawn from one sample of a study of early T cells in non-severe SARS-CoV-2 infection. TCRdb processed the 5' RACE reads anew with MiXCR; each CDR3 protein has one entry. The repertoire holds roughly 20,000 distinct CDR3 sequences, with 5.7% as singletons. This sample comprised whole blood, obtained at baseline. These TCRs come from an adult who was a healthcare worker with PCR-confirmed SARS-CoV-2 infection or an uninfected control (not recorded which). Both conserved end residues are part of each CDR3. D genes are given only for firm matches. Expanded clones are given a class, and other clones once, few, many or no size at all.

v_call	clone_size	j_call	d_call	cdr3_aa	cdr3_nt
TRBV20-1	.	TRBJ2-5	.	CSARVGADKQETQYF	TGCAGTGCTAGAGTAGGGGCAGACAAACAAGAGACCCAGTACTTC
TRBV5-1	few	TRBJ2-3	TRBD2	CASSLAGTSGTDTQYF	TGCGCCAGCAGCTTGGCCGGGACTAGCGGCACAGATACGCAGTATTTT
TRBV24-1	many	TRBJ2-7	.	CATKDYEQYF	TGTGCCACCAAGGACTACGAGCAGTACTTC
TRBV11-1	.	TRBJ2-7	.	CASSPGTLYEQYF	TGTGCCAGCAGCCCCGGGACACTCTACGAGCAGTACTTC
TRBV11-3	.	TRBJ2-1	.	CASSPRGDSYNEQFF	TGTGCCAGCAGCCCGCGGGGCGACTCCTACAATGAGCAGTTCTTC
TRBV6-1	.	TRBJ2-2	TRBD2	CASSRPGGLATGELFF	TGTGCCAGCAGTCGGCCGGGGGGGCTGGCCACCGGGGAGCTGTTTTTT
TRBV20-1	few	TRBJ2-7	.	CSARETSNEQYF	TGCAGTGCTAGAGAGACTAGTAACGAGCAGTACTTC
TRBV20-1	many	TRBJ2-1	.	CSARSGEVYNEQFF	TGCAGTGCTAGATCCGGCGAAGTATACAATGAGCAGTTCTTC
TRBV24-1	many	TRBJ2-3	TRBD1	CATSFGTGRTDTQYF	TGTGCCACCAGCTTCGGGACAGGGCGCACAGATACGCAGTATTTT
TRBV2	many	TRBJ2-5	.	CASSEKGVVSEKQKETQYF	TGTGCCAGCAGTGAAAAAGGGGTAGTCTCCGAAAAACAAAAAGAGACCCAGTACTTC
TRBV7-3	many	TRBJ2-1	.	CASSLGRDEQFF	TGTGCCAGCAGCTTGGGCAGAGATGAGCAGTTCTTC
TRBV19	few	TRBJ2-3	.	CASSIEGYTQYF	TGTGCCAGTAGTATCGAAGGGTATACGCAGTATTTT
TRBV27	few	TRBJ1-2	.	CASSYRPGDGYTF	TGTGCCAGCAGTTACAGACCGGGCGATGGCTACACCTTC
TRBV2	few	TRBJ1-1	.	CASSEREVNTEAFF	TGTGCCAGCAGTGAAAGGGAGGTGAACACTGAAGCTTTCTTT
TRBV10-3	.	TRBJ2-3	.	CAIGIVITDTQYF	TGTGCAATTGGGATTGTAATTACAGATACGCAGTATTTT
TRBV10-3	few	TRBJ1-1	.	CAIKQLEVNTEAFF	TGTGCCATCAAGCAGCTCGAGGTGAACACTGAAGCTTTCTTT
TRBV29-1	medium-sized	TRBJ2-1	.	CSVDNSEWNEQFF	TGCAGCGTTGACAACTCCGAATGGAATGAGCAGTTCTTC
TRBV20-1	many	TRBJ1-6	TRBD1	CSAMTGNMNSPLHF	TGCAGTGCCATGACAGGGAATATGAATTCACCCCTCCACTTT
TRBV29-1	.	TRBJ2-3	.	CSVEDRSARTDTQYF	TGCAGCGTTGAAGATCGAAGCGCACGTACAGATACGCAGTATTTT
TRBV7-9	medium-sized	TRBJ2-1	.	CASSEGANNEQFF	TGTGCCAGCAGTGAGGGAGCGAACAATGAGCAGTTCTTC
TRBV7-2	.	TRBJ2-3	TRBD2	CASSLSGGRSTDTQYF	TGTGCCAGCAGCTTAAGCGGGGGACGTAGCACAGATACGCAGTATTTT
TRBV9	few	TRBJ2-7	.	CASSVDQGKSEQYF	TGTGCCAGCAGCGTAGATCAGGGAAAAAGCGAGCAGTACTTC
TRBV7-2	.	TRBJ1-4	TRBD1	CASSPDRGTNEKLFF	TGTGCCAGCAGCCCGGACAGGGGAACTAATGAAAAACTGTTTTTT
TRBV6-2/TRBV6-3	many	TRBJ2-2	TRBD2	CASSPTSGGAGELFF	TGTGCCAGCAGCCCCACTAGCGGGGGGGCCGGGGAGCTGTTTTTT
TRBV12-3/TRBV12-4	.	TRBJ2-3	.	CASSLAGSTDTQYF	TGTGCCAGCAGTTTAGCTGGAAGCACAGATACGCAGTATTTT
TRBV6-6	many	TRBJ2-5	TRBD2	CASTSPSGGQETQYF	TGTGCCAGCACCTCCCCTAGCGGGGGACAAGAGACCCAGTACTTC
TRBV10-3	medium-sized	TRBJ1-1	TRBD1	CAIRGQGWKGTEAFF	TGTGCCATCAGGGGACAGGGGTGGAAGGGCACTGAAGCTTTCTTT
TRBV29-1	.	TRBJ1-4	TRBD1	CSVGGQGFEKLFF	TGCAGCGTTGGGGGACAGGGATTTGAAAAACTGTTTTTT
TRBV10-3	.	TRBJ1-1	.	CAISDRVSTEAFF	TGTGCCATCAGTGATAGGGTGAGCACTGAAGCTTTCTTT
TRBV19	.	TRBJ1-5	TRBD1	CASVKTPGQGAVDQPQHF	TGTGCCAGTGTGAAAACTCCGGGACAGGGTGCTGTAGATCAGCCCCAGCATTTT
TRBV4-1	many	TRBJ2-4	.	CASSLLGGNIQYF	TGCGCCAGCAGCCTCCTTGGTGGAAACATTCAGTACTTC
TRBV7-2	.	TRBJ2-1	TRBD2	CASSSGTSLYNEQFF	TGTGCCAGCAGCTCCGGGACTAGCCTTTACAATGAGCAGTTCTTC
TRBV6-1	.	TRBJ1-2	.	CASSESFGYTF	TGTGCCAGCAGTGAATCGTTTGGCTACACCTTC
TRBV5-1	.	TRBJ2-1	TRBD1	CASSPRDRVVNEQFF	TGCGCCAGCAGCCCCCGGGACAGGGTCGTCAATGAGCAGTTCTTC
TRBV4-3	.	TRBJ1-1	.	CASSQEIRHGGSTEAFF	TGCGCCAGCAGCCAAGAAATTCGTCATGGGGGCTCCACTGAAGCTTTCTTT
TRBV2	few	TRBJ1-1	.	CASSEAGGTEAFF	TGTGCCAGCAGTGAAGCTGGGGGCACTGAAGCTTTCTTT
TRBV11-2	many	TRBJ2-1	.	CASSLNLGSGYNEQFF	TGTGCCAGCAGCTTAAATCTGGGTTCAGGGTACAATGAGCAGTTCTTC
TRBV27	few	TRBJ1-4	.	CASTLVGQPGEKLFF	TGTGCCAGCACCCTGGTGGGGCAACCAGGTGAAAAACTGTTTTTT
TRBV7-6	many	TRBJ2-7	TRBD1	CASSSRTGGYEQYF	TGTGCCAGCAGCTCCCGGACAGGAGGCTACGAGCAGTACTTC
TRBV11-2	.	TRBJ1-2	.	CATQSLDRIYGYTF	TGTGCCACCCAATCACTAGACAGGATCTATGGCTACACCTTC
TRBV10-2	many	TRBJ1-2	.	CASSEGSRGYTF	TGCGCCAGCAGTGAGGGGTCTCGTGGCTACACCTTC
TRBV27	.	TRBJ1-1	TRBD1	CASSYKVGDSLNTEAFF	TGTGCCAGCAGTTATAAAGTCGGGGACAGTTTGAACACTGAAGCTTTCTTT
TRBV4-3	few	TRBJ1-2	.	CASSSFGVGYTF	TGCGCCAGCAGTTCGTTCGGGGTTGGCTACACCTTC
TRBV3-1	.	TRBJ2-1	.	CASSHIGTPAYNEQFF	TGTGCCAGCAGCCATATCGGGACTCCTGCCTACAATGAGCAGTTCTTC
TRBV12-3/TRBV12-4	many	TRBJ1-3	TRBD1	CASRPSDRGNTIYF	TGTGCCAGCAGGCCCTCGGACAGGGGAAACACCATATATTTT
TRBV10-3	medium-sized	TRBJ2-7	TRBD1	CAISESGQGYEQYF	TGTGCCATCAGTGAGTCGGGACAGGGGTACGAGCAGTACTTC
TRBV9	many	TRBJ2-2	.	CASSVGNTGELFF	TGTGCCAGCAGCGTAGGGAACACCGGGGAGCTGTTTTTT
TRBV5-1	.	TRBJ2-1	.	CASSLVVTASYNEQFF	TGCGCCAGCAGCTTGGTAGTGACCGCGTCCTACAATGAGCAGTTCTTC
TRBV6-2/TRBV6-3	.	TRBJ2-5	TRBD2	CASSSSGLAGGRWQLETQYF	TGTGCCAGCAGTTCCTCGGGGCTAGCGGGGGGCCGCTGGCAGTTAGAGACCCAGTACTTC
TRBV20-1	.	TRBJ2-3	TRBD2	CSARDPGGGFKDTQYF	TGCAGTGCTAGAGATCCTGGCGGGGGATTTAAAGATACGCAGTATTTT
TRBV5-1	.	TRBJ1-1	TRBD1	CASSSSRGQTEAFF	TGCGCCAGCAGCTCTTCCAGGGGGCAAACTGAAGCTTTCTTT
TRBV10-3	.	TRBJ1-5	.	CAIRGSNQPQHF	TGTGCCATCAGAGGGAGCAATCAGCCCCAGCATTTT
TRBV7-2	few	TRBJ1-6	.	CASSPGGFSPLHF	TGTGCCAGCAGCCCAGGCGGGTTTTCACCCCTCCACTTT
TRBV20-1	many	TRBJ1-6	.	CSFRGQGLIFHF	TGCAGCTTTAGAGGGCAGGGACTCATTTTCCACTTT